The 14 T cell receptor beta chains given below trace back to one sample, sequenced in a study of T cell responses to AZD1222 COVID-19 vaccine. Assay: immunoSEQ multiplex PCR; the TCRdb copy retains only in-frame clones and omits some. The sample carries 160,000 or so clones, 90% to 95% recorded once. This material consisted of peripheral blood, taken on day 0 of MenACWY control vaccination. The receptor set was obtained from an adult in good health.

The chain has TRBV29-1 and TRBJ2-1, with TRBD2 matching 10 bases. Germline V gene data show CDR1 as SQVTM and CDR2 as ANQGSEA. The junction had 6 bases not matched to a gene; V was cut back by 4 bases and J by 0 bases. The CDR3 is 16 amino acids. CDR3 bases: TGCAGCGTTGGTGAACTAGCGGGAAGCTCCTACAATGAGCAGTTCTTC. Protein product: CSVGELAGSSYNEQFF.

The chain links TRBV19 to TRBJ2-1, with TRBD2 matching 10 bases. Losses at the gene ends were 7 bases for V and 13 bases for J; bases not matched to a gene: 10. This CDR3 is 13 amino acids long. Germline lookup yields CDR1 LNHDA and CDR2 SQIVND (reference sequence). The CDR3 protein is CASIPPSGRPQFF. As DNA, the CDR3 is TGTGCCAGTATCCCCCCTAGCGGGAGACCCCAGTTCTTC.

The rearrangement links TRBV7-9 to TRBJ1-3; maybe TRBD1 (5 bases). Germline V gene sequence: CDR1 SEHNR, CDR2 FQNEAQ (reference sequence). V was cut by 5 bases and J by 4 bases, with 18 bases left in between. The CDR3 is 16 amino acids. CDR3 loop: CASSPPYGGEGNTIYF. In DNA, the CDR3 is TGTGCCAGCAGCCCCCCGTATGGGGGGGAAGGAAACACCATATATTTT. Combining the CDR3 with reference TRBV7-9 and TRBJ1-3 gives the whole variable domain DTGVSQNPRHKITKRGQNVTFRCDPISEHNRLYWYRQTLGQGPEFLTYFQNEAQLEKSRLLSDRFSAERPKGSFSTLEIQRTEQGDSAMYLCASSPPYGGEGNTIYFGEGSWLTVV.

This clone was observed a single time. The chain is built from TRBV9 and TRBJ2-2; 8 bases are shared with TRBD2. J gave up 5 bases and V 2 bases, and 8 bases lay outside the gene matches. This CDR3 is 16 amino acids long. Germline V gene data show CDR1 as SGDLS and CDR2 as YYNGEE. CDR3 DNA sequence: TGTGCCAGCAGCGTGTCGGGACTAGTCCGAACCGGGGAGCTGTTTTTT. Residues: CASSVSGLVRTGELFF.

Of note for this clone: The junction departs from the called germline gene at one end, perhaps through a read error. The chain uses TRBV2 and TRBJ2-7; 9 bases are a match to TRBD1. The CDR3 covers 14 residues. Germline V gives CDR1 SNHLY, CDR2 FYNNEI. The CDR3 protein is CASSVVTGGYEQYF. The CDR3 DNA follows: TGTGCCAGTAGTGTTGTGACAGGGGGCTACGAGCAGTACTTC.

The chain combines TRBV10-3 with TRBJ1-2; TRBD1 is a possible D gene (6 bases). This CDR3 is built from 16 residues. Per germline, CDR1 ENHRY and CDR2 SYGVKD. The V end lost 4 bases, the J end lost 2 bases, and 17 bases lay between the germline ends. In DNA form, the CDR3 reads TGTGCCATCAGTGCTCCGACAGGCCGTACCAACTATGGCTACACCTTC. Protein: CAISAPTGRTNYGYTF.

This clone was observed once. Here the CDR3 reads CASSSADTGRNYGYTF. The CDR3 DNA is TGTGCCAGCAGTTCAGCCGACACAGGACGGAACTATGGCTACACCTTC. The chain carries TRBV27 and TRBJ1-2, with a weak D call TRBD1 (5 bases). Trimming removed 4 bases from V and 2 bases from J, with 17 bases in between. CDR1 is MNHEY, CDR2 SMNVEV, per germline (reference sequence). CDR3 length: 16 residues.

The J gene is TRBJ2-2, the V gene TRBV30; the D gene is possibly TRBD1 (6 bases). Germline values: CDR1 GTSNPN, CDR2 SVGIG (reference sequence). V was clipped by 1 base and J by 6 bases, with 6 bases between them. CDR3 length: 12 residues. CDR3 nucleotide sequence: TGTGCCTGGAGTGGGGGGCCCGGGGAGCTGTTTTTT. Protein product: CAWSGGPGELFF.

The CDR3 is CASTTPQEGEQFF. The CDR3 region has the DNA TGTGCCAGCACAACCCCCCAGGAGGGTGAGCAGTTCTTC. The V and J genes are TRBV21-1 and TRBJ2-1; the DNA was not compared with TRBD2, the D call given in the table. TRBV21-1 is a listed pseudogene. The CDR3 has 13 residues.

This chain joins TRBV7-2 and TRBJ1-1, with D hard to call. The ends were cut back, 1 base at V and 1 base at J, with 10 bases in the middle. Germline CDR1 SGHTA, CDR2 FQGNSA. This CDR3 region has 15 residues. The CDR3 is CASSLGGGSNTEAFF. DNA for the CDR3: TGTGCCAGCAGCTTAGGTGGCGGTTCGAACACTGAAGCTTTCTTT.

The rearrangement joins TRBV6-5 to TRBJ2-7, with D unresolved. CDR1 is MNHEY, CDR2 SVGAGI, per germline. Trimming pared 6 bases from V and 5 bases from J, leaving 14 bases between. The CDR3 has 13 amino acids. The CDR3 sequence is CASSHRPGDEQYF. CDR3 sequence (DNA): TGTGCCAGCAGCCACCGTCCCGGCGACGAGCAGTACTTC.

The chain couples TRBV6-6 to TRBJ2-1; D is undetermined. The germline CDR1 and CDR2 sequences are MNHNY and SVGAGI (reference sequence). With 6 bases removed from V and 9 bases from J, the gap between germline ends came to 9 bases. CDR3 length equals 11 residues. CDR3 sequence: CASRGSSEQFF. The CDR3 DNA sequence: TGTGCCAGCAGGGGGTCCAGTGAGCAGTTCTTC.

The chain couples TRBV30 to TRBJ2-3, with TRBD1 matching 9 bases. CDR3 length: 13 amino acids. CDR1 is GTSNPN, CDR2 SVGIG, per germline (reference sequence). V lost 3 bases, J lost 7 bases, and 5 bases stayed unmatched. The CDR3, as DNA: TGTGCCTGGAGGGGACAGGGAGGGAATACGCAGTATTTT. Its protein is CAWRGQGGNTQYF.

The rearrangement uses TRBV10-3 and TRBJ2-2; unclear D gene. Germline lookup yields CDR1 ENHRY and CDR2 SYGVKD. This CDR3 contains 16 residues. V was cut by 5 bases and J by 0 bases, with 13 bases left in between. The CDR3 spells CAISQGSASNTGELFF. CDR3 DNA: TGTGCCATCAGTCAAGGCTCGGCTTCGAACACCGGGGAGCTGTTTTTT.